The T cell receptor beta chain described here comes from a study of regulatory and conventional T cells in RAG deficiency. General study results and limits: Patient subsets had shorter CDR3s; Omenn Treg-Tconv overlap exceeded 90%. Omenn syndrome and CID/AS patients had roughly 100-fold fewer unique Treg TCR beta sequences, versus about 10-fold elsewhere.

Blood CD4+ CD25-low CD127-high conventional T cells supplied the genomic DNA template. TCRdb keeps only in-frame clones here, not all; method: immunoSEQ multiplex PCR. The repertoire holds some 21,000 clones, with just under 95% as singletons. This clone was recorded only once. The antigen remains unidentified. This same sample was also taken into another study, of regulatory T cells. From that report: Amplification used 52 TRBV primers and 13 TRBJ primers. Skewed V and J usage and few unique V-J pairs marked patient repertoires, most in Tregs.

The sequenced sample was CD4+ T cells sorted from blood. The receptor was isolated from a human donor in good health.

CDR3 region: CAFSLLGNEQYF. Here the CDR3 DNA reads TGTGCCTTTAGTCTTTTAGGAAACGAGCAGTACTTC. V and J are TRBV30 and TRBJ2-7; unclear D gene. Germline V CDR1 and CDR2: GTSNPN, SVGIG (reference sequence). Trimming removed 7 bases at V and 5 bases at J, with 15 bases between. The CDR3 is 12 amino acids. The full variable domain, completed using reference TRBV30 and TRBJ2-7, is SQTIHQWPATLVQPVGSPLSLECTVEGTSNPNLYWYRQAAGRGLQLLFYSVGIGQISSEVPQNLSASRPQDRQFILSSKKLLLSDSGFYLCAFSLLGNEQYFGPGTRLTVT.